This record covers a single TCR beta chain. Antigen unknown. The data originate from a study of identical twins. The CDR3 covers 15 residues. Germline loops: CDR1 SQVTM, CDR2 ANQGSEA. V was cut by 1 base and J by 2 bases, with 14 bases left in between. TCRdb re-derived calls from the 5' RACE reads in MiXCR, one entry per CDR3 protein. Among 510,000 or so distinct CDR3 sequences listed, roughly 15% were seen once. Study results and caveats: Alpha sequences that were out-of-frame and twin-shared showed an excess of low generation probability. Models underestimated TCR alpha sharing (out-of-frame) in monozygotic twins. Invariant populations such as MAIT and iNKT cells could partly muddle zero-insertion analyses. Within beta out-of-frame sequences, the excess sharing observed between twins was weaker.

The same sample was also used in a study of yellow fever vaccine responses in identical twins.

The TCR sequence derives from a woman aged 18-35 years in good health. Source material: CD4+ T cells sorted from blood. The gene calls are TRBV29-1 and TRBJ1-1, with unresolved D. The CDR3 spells CSVEGTPPYNTEAFF. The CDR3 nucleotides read TGCAGCGTTGAAGGAACACCCCCCTATAACACTGAAGCTTTCTTT. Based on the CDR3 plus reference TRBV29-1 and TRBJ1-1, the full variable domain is SAVISQKPSRDICQRGTSLTIQCQVDSQVTMMFWYRQQPGQSLTLIATANQGSEATYESGFVIDKFPISRPNLTFSTLTVSNMSPEDSSIYLCSVEGTPPYNTEAFFGQGTRLTVV.